The entry below gives a single TCR beta chain sequence along with its context. Authors' data handling: Estimation of nucleated cell counts was performed using reference gene primer amplification. Generated by immunoSEQ multiplex PCR, the TCRdb table keeps only in-frame clones and is missing some. That table is the source of V, J and clone size, and D and trimming were worked out from the DNA. The sample holds 250,000 to 350,000 clones; approximately 92% are singletons and the top ten take around 1.1%. In germline, CDR1 is SGHVS, CDR2 FQNEAQ. V trimming: 4 bases; J trimming: 1 base; junction bases outside the gene matches: 3. This CDR3 region has 14 residues. This specimen belongs to a study of blood T cell repertoires in COVID-19. Overall study: PBMCs, B-cell-depleted T cells, or T cells provided the cDNA or gDNA that made up the material.

Participants, about 18 to 89 years old, spanned approximately 25 US areas. Each participant's cohort was designated according to participant-reported clinical history. The sample consisted of PBMCs or T cells enriched from blood (not recorded which). The origin of this receptor is a woman aged 25 to 39 who had recovered from COVID-19. The chain recombines TRBV7-8 with TRBJ2-7; 8 bases map to TRBD2. CDR3 sequence reads: CASSWTSKSYEQYF. The CDR3 region has the DNA TGTGCCAGCAGCTGGACTAGCAAATCCTACGAGCAGTACTTC.